The rows below give T cell receptor beta chains drawn from one sample of a study of T cells in Graves' hyperthyroidism and ophthalmopathy. MiXCR, applied by TCRdb to the multiplex PCR reads, yields one record per CDR3 protein. The sample holds 500,000 to 550,000 distinct CDR3 sequences; roughly 21% are singletons and the top ten take approximately 48%. The sequenced sample was blood. These receptors were collected from a man aged 35 to 55 with Graves' ophthalmopathy. Both conserved end residues are part of each CDR3. The D gene is left open where the match is weak. Only some rows state a clone size, as once, few, many or a class for expanded clones.

clone_size j_call v_call d_call cdr3_length cdr3_nt cdr3_aa
- TRBJ1-6 TRBV30 - 15 TGTGCCTGGAGACCGCCGTTTATGGGCAATTCACCCCTCCACTTT CAWRPPFMGNSPLHF
many TRBJ2-7 TRBV3-1 - 15 TGTGCCAGCAGCCAAGACCCCAGGAGCTCCTACGAGCAGTACTTC CASSQDPRSSYEQYF
many TRBJ2-3 TRBV20-1 - 14 TGCAGTGCTGCAGCTAGCGCCAGCACAGATACGCAGTATTTT CSAAASASTDTQYF
many TRBJ2-1 TRBV7-3 TRBD1 14 TGTGCCAGCAGCTCGCCGGGACAGGGCAATGAGCAGTTCTTC CASSSPGQGNEQFF
- TRBJ2-3 TRBV7-9 - 15 TGTGCCAGCGGACGAGGGACGCGCATCACAGATACGCAGTATTTT CASGRGTRITDTQYF
few TRBJ2-3 TRBV6-2/TRBV6-3 - 17 TGTGCCAGCAGTAGGGGAGGACGGTCGAGATTCACAGATACGCAGTATTTT CASSRGGRSRFTDTQYF
many TRBJ2-7 TRBV6-1 - 13 TGTGCCAGTATCCCGCCGGGGGTCTACGAGCAGTACTTC CASIPPGVYEQYF
- TRBJ2-7 TRBV29-1 - 15 TGCAGCGTTGAAGAGGAGAGTCCCTCTTCCTACGAGCAGTACTTC CSVEEESPSSYEQYF
medium-sized TRBJ1-1 TRBV30 TRBD1 13 TGTGCCTGGAGTGTAACAGGGGGCACTGAAGCTTTCTTT CAWSVTGGTEAFF
many TRBJ2-2 TRBV7-3 TRBD1 16 TGTGCCAGCAGCCCAAGACAGGGGGGAAGCACCGGGGAGCTGTTTTTT CASSPRQGGSTGELFF
few TRBJ1-5 TRBV6-1 - 15 TGTGCCAGCAGCGAGGGGCAGGGAATCAATCAGCCCCAGCATTTT CASSEGQGINQPQHF
- TRBJ1-6 TRBV11-2 TRBD1 14 TGTGCCAGCAGCCCCCGACAGGGGAGGCCACCCCTCCACTTT CASSPRQGRPPLHF
many TRBJ2-1 TRBV30 - 11 TGTGCCTGGAGTCTTAACAATGAGCAGTTCTTC CAWSLNNEQFF
many TRBJ2-7 TRBV18 - 15 TGTGCCAGCTCACTCCGGGACGCCCATCCCTACGAGCAGTACTTC CASSLRDAHPYEQYF
few TRBJ1-4 TRBV12-3/TRBV12-4 - 14 TGTGCCAGCAGTTTTGATCGCCTTAATGAAAAACTGTTTTTT CASSFDRLNEKLFF
few TRBJ2-1 TRBV5-1 - 14 TGCGCCAGCAGCAGGTTGGGCGGACACAATGAGCAGTTCTTC CASSRLGGHNEQFF
many TRBJ2-1 TRBV6-2/TRBV6-3 TRBD2 15 TGTGCCAGCAGTAAGACTAGCGGGAAGGCAAATGAGCAGTTCTTC CASSKTSGKANEQFF
few TRBJ2-7 TRBV6-2/TRBV6-3 - 13 TGTGCCAGCAGTTACCCAGACTCCTACGAGCAGTACTTC CASSYPDSYEQYF
many TRBJ2-2 TRBV13 - 13 TGTGCCAGCAGCTTACGGGAGACCGGGGAGCTGTTTTTT CASSLRETGELFF
many TRBJ2-7 TRBV12-3/TRBV12-4 - 11 TGTGCCAGCAGTCAGAGCGTTGAGCAGTACTTC CASSQSVEQYF
few TRBJ1-2 TRBV9 - 14 TGTGCCAGCAGCTCCCGGCCCTACAGGGATGGCTACACCTTC CASSSRPYRDGYTF
few TRBJ2-1 TRBV11-1 TRBD2 17 TGTGCCAGCAGCTTACAAATGGCTAGCGGGAGAGGGCATGAGCAGTTCTTC CASSLQMASGRGHEQFF